Listed here is a single T cell receptor (beta chain). This specimen belongs to a study of blood T cell repertoires in COVID-19. The CDR3 sequence is 14 residues long. J gave up 2 bases and V 4 bases, and 0 bases lay outside the gene matches. Germline-derived CDR1 and CDR2 are LGHDT and YNNKEL (reference sequence). Sequenced by immunoSEQ multiplex PCR; TCRdb stores in-frame clones only, minus some. The sample records about 150,000 clones, around 84% being singletons. Sequenced input: peripheral blood. This receptor was taken from a woman aged 50 to 60 with acute or convalescent COVID-19. V gene TRBV3-1 (or the pseudogene TRBV3-2) combines with J gene TRBJ2-5; the match to TRBD2 covers 11 bases. CDR3 residues: CASSPSGGQETQYF. The CDR3 nucleotides read TGTGCCAGCAGCCCTAGCGGGGGGCAAGAGACCCAGTACTTC.